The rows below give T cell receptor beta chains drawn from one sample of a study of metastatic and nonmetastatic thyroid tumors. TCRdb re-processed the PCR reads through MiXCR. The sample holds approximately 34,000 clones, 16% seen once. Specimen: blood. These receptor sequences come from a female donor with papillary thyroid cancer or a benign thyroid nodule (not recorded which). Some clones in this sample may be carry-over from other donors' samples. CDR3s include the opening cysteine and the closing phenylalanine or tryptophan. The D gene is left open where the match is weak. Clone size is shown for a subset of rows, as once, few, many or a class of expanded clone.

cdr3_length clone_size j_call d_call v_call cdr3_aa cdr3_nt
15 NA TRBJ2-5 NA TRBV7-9 CASSFVTIGQETQYF TGTGCCAGCAGCTTCGTAACTATCGGCCAAGAGACCCAGTACTTC
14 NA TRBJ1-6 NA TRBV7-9 CASSQEQGNSPLHF TGTGCCAGCAGCCAGGAACAGGGTAATTCACCCCTCCACTTT
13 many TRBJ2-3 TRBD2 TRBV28 CASSPKLALTQYF TGTGCCAGCAGTCCAAAACTAGCGCTTACGCAGTATTTT
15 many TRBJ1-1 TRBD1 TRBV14 CASSQLTGVNTEAFF TGTGCCAGCAGCCAACTAACAGGGGTGAACACTGAAGCTTTCTTT
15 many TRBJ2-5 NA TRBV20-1 CSARDLARRQETQYF TGCAGTGCTAGAGATCTAGCAAGGAGGCAAGAGACCCAGTACTTC
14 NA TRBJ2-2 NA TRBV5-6 CASSLGYPTGELFF TGTGCCAGCAGCTTGGGGTATCCCACCGGGGAGCTGTTTTTT
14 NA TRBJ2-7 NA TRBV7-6 CASSFAGVTYEPYF TGTGCCAGCAGTTTCGCCGGGGTAACCTACGAGCCGTACTTC
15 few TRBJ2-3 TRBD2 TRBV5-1 CASSLSAGVVYTQYF TGCGCCAGCAGCCTGTCTGCGGGAGTCGTATATACGCAGTATTTT
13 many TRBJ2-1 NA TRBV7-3 CASSPRGGDEQFF TGTGCCAGCAGCCCCCGGGGCGGGGATGAGCAGTTCTTC
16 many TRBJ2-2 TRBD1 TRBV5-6 CASSRWDRGNTGELFF TGTGCCAGCAGCCGTTGGGACAGGGGGAACACCGGGGAGCTGTTTTTT
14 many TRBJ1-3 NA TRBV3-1 CASSRGPKQDTIYF TGTGCCAGCAGCCGGGGACCCAAACAAGACACCATATATTTT
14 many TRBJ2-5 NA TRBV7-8 CASSRYILFETQYF TGTGCCAGCAGCCGATATATCCTATTTGAGACCCAGTACTTC
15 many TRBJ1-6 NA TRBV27 CASSLSLGWNSPLHF TGTGCCAGCAGTTTAAGTCTGGGTTGGAATTCACCCCTCCACTTT
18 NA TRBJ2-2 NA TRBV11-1 CACSLVIIRDTNTGELFF TGTGCCTGCAGCTTAGTAATCATCCGGGACACCAACACCGGGGAGCTGTTTTTT
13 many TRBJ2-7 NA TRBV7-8 CASSLGSTYEQYF TGTGCCAGCAGCTTAGGCTCAACCTACGAGCAGTACTTC
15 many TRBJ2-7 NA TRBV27 CASSLSAGASYEQYF TGTGCCAGCAGTTTATCGGCAGGTGCTTCCTACGAGCAGTACTTC
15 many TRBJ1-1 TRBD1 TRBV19 CASSIAGQGITEAFF TGTGCCAGTAGTATAGCGGGACAGGGGATCACTGAAGCTTTCTTT
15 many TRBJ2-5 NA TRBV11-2 CASSLERMGQETQYF TGTGCCAGCAGCTTAGAAAGGATGGGCCAAGAGACCCAGTACTTC
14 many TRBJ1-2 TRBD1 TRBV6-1 CASSGQGSNYGYTF TGTGCCAGCAGTGGACAGGGGTCGAACTATGGCTACACCTTC
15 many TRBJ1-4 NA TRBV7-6 CASSLEAATNEKLFF TGTGCCAGCAGCTTAGAGGCTGCAACTAATGAAAAACTGTTTTTT
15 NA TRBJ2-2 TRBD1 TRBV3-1 CASSQGDRDTGELFF TGTGCCAGCAGCCAAGGGGACAGGGACACCGGGGAGCTGTTTTTT
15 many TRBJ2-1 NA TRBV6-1 CASSDQGGSYNEQFF TGTGCCAGCAGTGATCAGGGTGGCTCCTACAATGAGCAGTTCTTC
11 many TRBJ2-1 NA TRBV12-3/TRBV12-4 CASSFGHEQFF TGTGCCAGCAGTTTCGGCCATGAGCAGTTCTTC
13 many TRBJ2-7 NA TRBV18 CASSPSRSYEQYF TGTGCCAGCTCACCCTCCAGATCCTACGAGCAGTACTTC